This T cell receptor beta chain was sequenced during a study of OX40 agonist ivuxolimab in advanced cancers. Clones were read by immunoSEQ multiplex PCR, and TCRdb kept only the in-frame ones, dropping some. The sample includes under 15,000 clones, 82% of them seen just once. The TCR originated in an adult with an advanced solid tumor such as melanoma, head and neck, liver or kidney cancer. The input for sequencing was CD4+ or CD8+ T cells sorted from blood, taken in a trial of the OX40 agonist ivuxolimab.

CDR3 in amino acids: CASTGPGGELFF. In nucleotides, the CDR3 is TGTGCCAGCACGGGACCCGGAGGGGAGCTGTTTTTT. The gene calls are TRBV6-5 and TRBJ2-2; D may correspond to TRBD1 or TRBD2 (5 bases each). V was trimmed by 7 bases and J by 8 bases, leaving 11 bases between them. CDR1 is MNHEY, CDR2 SVGAGI, per germline. The CDR3 consists of 12 residues.